Shown below are 30 T cell receptor beta chains from a single sample sequenced in a study of cytomegalovirus exposure and HLA in healthy donors. PCR primers comprised 60 Vbeta and 13 Jbeta primers. The method was immunoSEQ multiplex PCR; TCRdb's version includes in-frame clones alone and lacks a portion of them. Of about 160,000 clones listed, 75% to 90% were seen once; the top ten hold over 4%. The sequenced sample consisted of PBMCs. The receptors were sampled from a man in his fifties or sixties in good health and CMV-seropositive.

The chain links TRBV5-1 to TRBJ1-2; 7 bases are a match to TRBD1. The CDR3 sequence is 14 residues long. J gave up 2 bases and V 9 bases, and 10 bases lay outside the gene matches. Per germline, CDR1 SGHRS and CDR2 YFSETQ. The CDR3 coding sequence is TGCGCCACCTCACTCCCGGGACAGAACTATGGCTACACCTTC. Its translation is CATSLPGQNYGYTF. Together with reference TRBV5-1 and TRBJ1-2, the CDR3 gives the full variable domain: KAGVTQTPRYLIKTRGQQVTLSCSPISGHRSVSWYQQTPGQGLQFLFEYFSETQRNKGNFPGRFSGRQFSNSRSEMNVSTLELGDSALYLCATSLPGQNYGYTFGSGTRLTVV.

V usage is TRBV6-1 and J usage is TRBJ1-2; 12 bases are a match to TRBD1. CDR3 length: 14 residues. CDR1 and CDR2 (germline): MNHNS, SASEGT. After removal of 4 bases from V and 11 bases from J, the junction contained 8 bases not matched to a gene. CDR3 region: CASSAGTGGSGYTF. CDR3 nucleotide sequence: TGTGCCAGCAGTGCCGGGACAGGGGGCTCCGGGTACACCTTC.

This chain links TRBV19 with TRBJ2-7, with 9 positions matching TRBD1. Germline V gives CDR1 LNHDA, CDR2 SQIVND (reference sequence). The CDR3 spans 15 residues. The trim removed 3 bases at V and 2 bases at J, leaving 5 bases unmatched. As DNA, the CDR3 is TGTGCCAGTAGTATCCGGGACAGGGCTACCTACGAGCAGTACTTC. Its protein is CASSIRDRATYEQYF.

This clone was seen only a few times. The V and J genes are TRBV19 and TRBJ1-1; D perhaps matches TRBD1 (5 bases). V lost 6 bases and J lost 2, with 22 bases in between. The CDR3 runs to 17 residues. The germline V gene has CDR1 LNHDA and CDR2 SQIVND (reference sequence). The CDR3 DNA follows: TGTGCCAGTAGCTACATGGTGACAGCCAGGATCAACACTGAAGCTTTCTTT. Encoded protein: CASSYMVTARINTEAFF.

The chain uses TRBV14 and TRBJ1-1, with TRBD1 as a possible D gene (6 bases). There are 17 residues in the CDR3. Trimming shortened V by 1 base and J by 0 bases, and 15 bases separated the two germline ends. CDR1 SGHDN and CDR2 FVKESK come from the germline V gene. CDR3 residues: CASSQALGANMNTEAFF. The CDR3 DNA reads as TGTGCCAGCAGCCAAGCGCTGGGGGCAAACATGAACACTGAAGCTTTCTTT.

The chain carries TRBV7-9 and TRBJ2-1, with 8 nucleotides matching TRBD1. V dropped 2 bases and J dropped 2; count of bases not matched to a gene: 2. CDR3 length: 15 residues. The germline V gene has CDR1 SEHNR and CDR2 FQNEAQ (reference sequence). The CDR3 region has the DNA TGTGCCAGCAGCTTAACACAGGGGGCCTACAATGAGCAGTTCTTC. Translating it yields CASSLTQGAYNEQFF.

The chain links TRBV5-4 to TRBJ2-1; D possibly corresponds to TRBD1 (6 bases). Germline V gives CDR1 SGHNT, CDR2 YYREEE (reference sequence). V was pared by 3 bases and J by 3 bases, with 16 bases between. This CDR3 spans 16 amino acids. The CDR3 DNA reads TGTGCCAGCAGCTCGTCCCGGGACACTCTCTACAATGAGCAGTTCTTC. This codes for CASSSSRDTLYNEQFF.

The chain is built from TRBV9 and TRBJ2-1, with 7 bases fitting TRBD2. The germline gives CDR1 SGDLS, CDR2 YYNGEE. The CDR3 extends over 16 amino acids. Losses at the gene ends were 4 bases for V and 4 bases for J; bases not matched to a gene: 11. CDR3 DNA: TGTGCCAGCAGCCCACTCCTAGCGGAGGTATACAATGAGCAGTTCTTC. Its translation: CASSPLLAEVYNEQFF.

The chain is built from TRBV27 and TRBJ2-3; 8 positions agree with TRBD1. Trimming removed 2 bases from V and 0 bases from J; junction bases left unmatched: 1. Germline values: CDR1 MNHEY, CDR2 SMNVEV (reference sequence). The CDR3 is 15 amino acids. This CDR3 is CASSLGQGSTDTQYF. The CDR3 DNA follows: TGTGCCAGCAGTTTAGGACAGGGAAGCACAGATACGCAGTATTTT.

The rearrangement joins TRBV28 to TRBJ1-4; 8 nucleotides align to TRBD1. Germline CDR1 and CDR2: MDHEN and SYDVKM. The CDR3 totals 16 residues. The junction had 12 bases not matched to a gene; V was cut back by 5 bases and J by 7 bases. DNA for the CDR3: TGTGCCAGCAGTCCATCCGGGACAGGTCTAAGTGAAAAACTGTTTTTT. It specifies CASSPSGTGLSEKLFF.

The CDR3 DNA reads TGTGCCAGCAGTTCCGGGACAGGCACCTACGAGCAGTACTTC. It encodes CASSSGTGTYEQYF. The rearrangement links TRBV6-5 to TRBJ2-7; 8 bases map to TRBD1. The CDR3 is made up of 14 amino acids. From germline, CDR1 is MNHEY and CDR2 SVGAGI. Trimming took 4 bases from V and 2 from J; bases not matched to a gene: 4.

The rearrangement links TRBV28 to TRBJ1-1; no clear D. This CDR3 is 11 amino acids long. Trimming stripped 3 bases from V and 4 bases from J, with 3 bases between. Germline V gives CDR1 MDHEN, CDR2 SYDVKM. The CDR3 DNA follows: TGTGCCAGCAGTTTCGTCACTGAAGCTTTCTTT. It codes for CASSFVTEAFF.

The gene calls are TRBV5-5 and TRBJ2-3; the D gene is possibly TRBD1 (6 bases). Germline assignment: CDR1 SGHKS and CDR2 YYEKEE (reference sequence). V lost 3 bases and J lost 2, with 13 bases in between. The CDR3 is 15 residues long. CDR3 sequence reads: CASSYFQGTTDTQYF. As DNA, the CDR3 is TGTGCCAGCAGCTACTTTCAGGGGACCACAGATACGCAGTATTTT.

The chain uses TRBV11-2 and TRBJ2-3, with TRBD2 matching 12 bases. The germline gives CDR1 SGHAT, CDR2 FQNNGV. The CDR3 extends over 14 amino acids. Unmatched junction bases numbered 5, after V lost 5 bases and J lost 8 bases. CDR3 residues: CASSQRTSGITQYF. The CDR3 DNA sequence: TGTGCCAGCAGCCAAAGGACTAGCGGGATTACGCAGTATTTT.

The rearrangement links TRBV27 to TRBJ1-4, with 7 bases identical to TRBD1. V was pared by 0 bases and J by 5 bases, with 3 bases of the junction left unmatched. The CDR3 consists of 15 residues. CDR1 and CDR2 from the germline V gene are MNHEY and SMNVEV (reference sequence). The CDR3 spells CASSLSGTENEKLFF. CDR3 nucleotides: TGTGCCAGCAGTTTATCCGGGACAGAGAATGAAAAACTGTTTTTT.

The V and J genes are TRBV29-1 and TRBJ2-5; tentatively, D is TRBD1 (5 bases). The V gene's germline CDR1 is SQVTM and CDR2 ANQGSEA. Trimming cost V 4 bases and J 5 bases, with 14 bases left between them. This CDR3 region has 13 residues. The CDR3 region has the DNA TGCAGCGTTGGAAGTCCCCCAGGGGAGACCCAGTACTTC. This encodes CSVGSPPGETQYF.

This clone was seen a handful of times. CDR3 sequence (DNA): TGTGCCAGCAGCTTAGCGGGTAGCGGCTTTAGCTCCTACGAGCAGTACTTC. Translated, it gives CASSLAGSGFSSYEQYF. The chain uses TRBV5-6 and TRBJ2-7; maybe TRBD2 (6 bases). The germline V gene has CDR1 SGHDT and CDR2 YYEEEE. CDR3 length: 17 residues. V lost 2 bases to trimming and J lost 0 bases, with 18 bases between them. Full variable domain (remainder filled in from reference TRBV5-6 and TRBJ2-7): DAGVTQSPTHLIKTRGQQVTLRCSPKSGHDTVSWYQQALGQGPQFIFQYYEEEERQRGNFPDRFSGHQFPNYSSELNVNALLLGDSALYLCASSLAGSGFSSYEQYFGPGTRLTVT.

The V call is TRBV10-3, the J call TRBJ2-3; 12 bases align to TRBD2. The CDR3 is 16 residues long. The V gene's germline CDR1 is ENHRY and CDR2 SYGVKD. After removal of 3 bases from V and 1 base from J, the junction contained 2 bases not matched to a gene. CDR3 DNA: TGTGCCATCAGTGAAGGACTAGCGGGGCGCACAGATACGCAGTATTTT. Residues: CAISEGLAGRTDTQYF.

This sequence joins TRBV5-8 and TRBJ2-7; D possibly corresponds to TRBD2 (5 bases). Germline V gene data show CDR1 as SGHTS and CDR2 as YDEGEE. This CDR3 spans 13 amino acids. V was cut by 0 bases and J by 5 bases, with 9 bases left in between. The CDR3 DNA reads as TGTGCCAGCAGCTTGGGAGGGCTTAACGAGCAGTACTTC. Translation: CASSLGGLNEQYF.

This rearrangement joins TRBV7-2 to TRBJ2-5; the match to TRBD2 covers 9 bases. The V gene's germline CDR1 is SGHTA and CDR2 FQGNSA. The CDR3 totals 15 residues. With V trimmed by 1 base and J by 5 bases, 5 bases remained unmatched. The CDR3 coding sequence is TGTGCCAGCAGCTTAGATGGCGGGAGGGCGGAGACCCAGTACTTC. This codes for CASSLDGGRAETQYF. Drawing the rest from reference TRBV7-2 and TRBJ2-5, the complete variable domain is GAGVSQSPSNKVTEKGKDVELRCDPISGHTALYWYRQSLGQGLEFLIYFQGNSAPDKSGLPSDRFSAERTGGSVSTLTIQRTQQEDSAVYLCASSLDGGRAETQYFGPGTRLLVL.

The chain employs TRBV29-1 and TRBJ2-3; D uncertain. CDR1 is SQVTM and CDR2 is ANQGSEA in the germline V gene. Between the trimmed V and J ends, which lost 4 bases and 4 bases, there was a span of 9 bases. The CDR3 is 12 amino acids. CDR3 nucleotides: TGCAGCGTTGCCATGGCCTCAGATACGCAGTATTTT. It codes for CSVAMASDTQYF.

The V and J genes are TRBV28 and TRBJ1-4; D ambiguous. V lost 6 bases to trimming and J lost 1 base, with 12 bases between them. The CDR3 covers 15 residues. Germline lookup yields CDR1 MDHEN and CDR2 SYDVKM. This CDR3 reads CASRGSILTNEKLFF. The CDR3, as DNA: TGTGCCAGCAGGGGGAGCATTCTAACTAATGAAAAACTGTTTTTT.

The chain employs TRBV5-6 and TRBJ2-7; tentative D call: TRBD2 (5 bases). CDR1 is SGHDT and CDR2 is YYEEEE in the germline V gene. There are 14 residues in the CDR3. V was pared by 0 bases and J by 2 bases, with 9 bases between. CDR3 nucleotide sequence: TGTGCCAGCAGCTTGGGGGCGACTACCTACGAGCAGTACTTC. Translated, it gives CASSLGATTYEQYF. The whole variable domain, remainder taken from reference TRBV5-6 and TRBJ2-7, is DAGVTQSPTHLIKTRGQQVTLRCSPKSGHDTVSWYQQALGQGPQFIFQYYEEEERQRGNFPDRFSGHQFPNYSSELNVNALLLGDSALYLCASSLGATTYEQYFGPGTRLTVT.

The chain couples TRBV11-3 to TRBJ2-1, with 8 bases aligning to TRBD2. The J segment lost 4 bases and the V segment lost 2 bases, leaving 4 bases of the junction unmatched. This CDR3 region has 15 residues. The germline V gene encodes CDR1 SGHNT and CDR2 YENEEA. The CDR3 loop is CASSLREGSYNEQFF. In nucleotides, the CDR3 is TGTGCCAGCAGCTTACGGGAGGGCTCGTACAATGAGCAGTTCTTC.

The chain has TRBV5-5 and TRBJ1-2, with a weak D call TRBD1 (6 bases). From germline, CDR1 is SGHKS and CDR2 YYEKEE (reference sequence). CDR3 length: 16 residues. V was pared by 0 bases and J by 0 bases, with 12 bases between. CDR3 sequence: CASSLVTGPSNYGYTF. CDR3 in DNA: TGTGCCAGCAGCTTGGTCACAGGGCCATCTAACTATGGCTACACCTTC.

This clone has more than one count but fewer than ten. The chain uses TRBV11-3 and TRBJ2-3, with D possibly being TRBD1 (5 bases). Deletions cut 3 bases from V and 0 bases from J, with 7 bases between. The CDR3 extends over 14 amino acids. Germline values: CDR1 SGHNT, CDR2 YENEEA. CDR3 region: CASSLTASTDTQYF. For the CDR3, the DNA is TGTGCCAGCAGCTTGACAGCTAGCACAGATACGCAGTATTTT.

The CDR3: CASRREGRRETQYF. CDR3 bases: TGTGCCAGCAGGCGGGAGGGACGCAGAGAGACCCAGTACTTC. V usage is TRBV6-5 and J usage is TRBJ2-5; 9 nucleotides align to TRBD2. Trimming took 6 bases from V and 4 from J; bases not matched to a gene: 6. The CDR3 runs 14 residues. Germline-derived CDR1 and CDR2 are MNHEY and SVGAGI.

The rearrangement uses TRBV19 and TRBJ2-2; D gene uncertain. CDR1 and CDR2 (germline): LNHDA, SQIVND (reference sequence). Trimming removed 7 bases from V and 0 bases from J, with 9 bases in between. The CDR3 consists of 14 residues. The CDR3 protein is CASTSSPNTGELFF. In DNA form, the CDR3 reads TGTGCCAGTACGTCTTCTCCGAACACCGGGGAGCTGTTTTTT.

V usage is TRBV9 and J usage is TRBJ1-1; D remains unclear. Germline V lookup: CDR1 SGDLS, CDR2 YYNGEE. The CDR3 extends over 15 amino acids. The V end lost 0 bases, the J end lost 3 bases, and 12 bases lay between the germline ends. This chain's CDR3 is CASSVGEGSDTEAFF. CDR3 sequence (DNA): TGTGCCAGCAGCGTAGGAGAGGGCAGTGACACTGAAGCTTTCTTT.

The gene calls are TRBV5-5 and TRBJ1-2, with 11 nucleotides matching TRBD1. After removal of 4 bases from V and 5 bases from J, the junction contained 4 bases not matched to a gene. The germline V gene encodes CDR1 SGHKS and CDR2 YYEKEE (reference sequence). The CDR3 runs 14 residues. Here the CDR3 reads CASSRDRGLYGYTF. The CDR3 bases are TGTGCCAGCAGCCGGGACAGGGGGTTGTATGGCTACACCTTC.